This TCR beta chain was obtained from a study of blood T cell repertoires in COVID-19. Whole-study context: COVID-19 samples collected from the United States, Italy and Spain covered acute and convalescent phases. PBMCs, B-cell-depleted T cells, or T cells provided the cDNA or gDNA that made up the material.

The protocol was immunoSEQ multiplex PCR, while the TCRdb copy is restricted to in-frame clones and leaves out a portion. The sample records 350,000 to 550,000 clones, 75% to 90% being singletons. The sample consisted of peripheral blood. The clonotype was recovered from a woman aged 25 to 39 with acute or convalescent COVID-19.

CDR3 region: CASSLAGGYTDTQYF. The CDR3 bases are TGTGCCAGCAGTTTAGCGGGGGGCTACACAGATACGCAGTATTTT. The chain recombines TRBV6-2 or TRBV6-3 with TRBJ2-3; 10 positions agree with TRBD2. CDR1 and CDR2 from the germline V gene are MNHEY and SVGEGT. J was trimmed by 2 bases and V by 4 bases; bases with no gene match: 3. This CDR3 comprises 15 residues.